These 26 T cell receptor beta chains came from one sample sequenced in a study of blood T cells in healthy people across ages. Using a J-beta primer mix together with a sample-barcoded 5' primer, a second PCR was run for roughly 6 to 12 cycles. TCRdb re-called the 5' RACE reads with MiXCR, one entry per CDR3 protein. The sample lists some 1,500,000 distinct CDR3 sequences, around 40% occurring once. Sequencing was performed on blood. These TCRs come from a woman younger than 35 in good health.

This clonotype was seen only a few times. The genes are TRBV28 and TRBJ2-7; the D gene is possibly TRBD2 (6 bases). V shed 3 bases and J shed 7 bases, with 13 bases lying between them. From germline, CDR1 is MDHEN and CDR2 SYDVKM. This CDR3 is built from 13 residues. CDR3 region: CASSLEGLDEQYF. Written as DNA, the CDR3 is TGTGCCAGCAGTTTGGAGGGCCTCGATGAGCAGTACTTC.

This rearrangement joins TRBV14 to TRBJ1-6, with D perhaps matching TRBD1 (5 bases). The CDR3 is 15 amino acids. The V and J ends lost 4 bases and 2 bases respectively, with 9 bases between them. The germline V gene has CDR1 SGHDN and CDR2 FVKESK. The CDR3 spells CASSPQTAYNSPLHF. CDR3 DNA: TGTGCCAGCAGCCCCCAGACAGCCTATAATTCACCCCTCCACTTT.

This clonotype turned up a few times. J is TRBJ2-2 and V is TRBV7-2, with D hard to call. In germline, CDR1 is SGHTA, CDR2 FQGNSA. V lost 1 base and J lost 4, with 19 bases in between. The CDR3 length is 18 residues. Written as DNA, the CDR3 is TGTGCCAGCAGCTTAGATCGGGCCACCCACACGGGCACCGGGGAGCTGTTTTTT. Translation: CASSLDRATHTGTGELFF.

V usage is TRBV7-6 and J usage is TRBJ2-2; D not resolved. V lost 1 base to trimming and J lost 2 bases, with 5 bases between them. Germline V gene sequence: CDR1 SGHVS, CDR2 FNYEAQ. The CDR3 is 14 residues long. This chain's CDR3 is CASSLGYNTGELFF. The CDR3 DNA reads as TGTGCCAGCAGCTTAGGTTACAACACCGGGGAGCTGTTTTTT.

Here the CDR3 reads CASSSDGRGTEAFF. For the CDR3, the DNA is TGCGCCAGCAGCTCGGACGGAAGAGGCACTGAAGCTTTCTTT. The chain couples TRBV5-1 to TRBJ1-1; D is unclear. Trimming shortened V by 3 bases and J by 4 bases, and 13 bases separated the two germline ends. Germline V gene data show CDR1 as SGHRS and CDR2 as YFSETQ. The CDR3 length is 14 residues.

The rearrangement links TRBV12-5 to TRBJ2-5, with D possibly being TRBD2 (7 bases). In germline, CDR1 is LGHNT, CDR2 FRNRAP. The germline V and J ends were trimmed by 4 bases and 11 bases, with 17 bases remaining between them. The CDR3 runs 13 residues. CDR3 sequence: CASGSLRGRGQYF. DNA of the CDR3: TGTGCTAGTGGTTCCCTCCGGGGGCGGGGGCAGTACTTC.

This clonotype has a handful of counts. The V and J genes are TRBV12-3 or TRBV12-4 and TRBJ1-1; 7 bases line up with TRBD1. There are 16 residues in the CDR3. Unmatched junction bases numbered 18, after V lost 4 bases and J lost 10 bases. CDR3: CASSSRGDRFLPPAFF. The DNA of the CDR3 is TGTGCCAGCAGTTCCCGCGGGGACAGATTCCTACCCCCAGCTTTCTTT.

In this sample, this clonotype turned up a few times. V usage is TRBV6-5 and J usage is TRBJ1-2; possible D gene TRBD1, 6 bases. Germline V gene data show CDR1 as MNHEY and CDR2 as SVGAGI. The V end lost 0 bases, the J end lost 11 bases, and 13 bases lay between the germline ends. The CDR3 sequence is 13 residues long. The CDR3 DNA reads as TGTGCCAGCAGTTACTCTTCCGGGACAAAGTACACCTTC. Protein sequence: CASSYSSGTKYTF.

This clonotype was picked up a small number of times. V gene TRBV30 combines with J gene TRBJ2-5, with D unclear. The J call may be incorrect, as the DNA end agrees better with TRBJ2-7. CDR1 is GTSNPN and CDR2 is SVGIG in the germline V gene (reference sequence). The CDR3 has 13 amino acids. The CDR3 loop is CAWSALGGDEQYF. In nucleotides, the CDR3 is TGTGCCTGGAGTGCCCTGGGTGGAGACGAGCAGTACTTC.

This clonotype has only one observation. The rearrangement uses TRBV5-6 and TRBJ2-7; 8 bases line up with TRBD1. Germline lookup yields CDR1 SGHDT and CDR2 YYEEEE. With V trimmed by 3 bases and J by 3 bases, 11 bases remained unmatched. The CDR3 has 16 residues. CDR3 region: CASSSGPGGPLYEQYF. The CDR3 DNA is TGTGCCAGCAGCTCGGGACCAGGGGGCCCACTCTACGAGCAGTACTTC.

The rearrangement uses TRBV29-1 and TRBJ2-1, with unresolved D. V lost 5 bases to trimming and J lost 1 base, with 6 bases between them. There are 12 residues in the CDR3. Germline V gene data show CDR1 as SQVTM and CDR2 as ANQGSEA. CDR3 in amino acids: CSVPRSYNEQFF. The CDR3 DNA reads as TGCAGCGTTCCCAGGTCCTACAATGAGCAGTTCTTC.

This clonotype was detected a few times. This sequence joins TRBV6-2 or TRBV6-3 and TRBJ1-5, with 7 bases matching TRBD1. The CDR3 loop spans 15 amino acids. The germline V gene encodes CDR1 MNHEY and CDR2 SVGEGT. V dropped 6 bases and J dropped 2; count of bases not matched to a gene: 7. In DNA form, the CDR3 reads TGTGCCAGCAGGATTTTGCAGGGGGGCAATCAGCCCCAGCATTTT. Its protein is CASRILQGGNQPQHF.

CDR3 region: CSARDGKAGWSYEQYF. The CDR3 region has the DNA TGCAGTGCTAGAGATGGGAAAGCGGGATGGTCCTACGAGCAGTACTTC. The V gene is TRBV20-1, the J gene TRBJ2-7; 7 nucleotides line up with TRBD2. From germline, CDR1 is DFQATT and CDR2 SNEGSKA (reference sequence). After removal of 0 bases from V and 1 base from J, the junction contained 9 bases not matched to a gene. The CDR3 length is 16 residues.

CDR3 in amino acids: CAIVIPIQGADTQYF. As DNA, the CDR3 is TGTGCCATCGTAATCCCGATCCAGGGGGCAGATACGCAGTATTTT. This sequence joins TRBV6-2 or TRBV6-3 and TRBJ2-3; 7 positions match TRBD1. Losses at the gene ends were 10 bases for V and 4 bases for J; bases not matched to a gene: 14. This CDR3 spans 15 amino acids. Germline V gives CDR1 MNHEY, CDR2 SVGEGT.

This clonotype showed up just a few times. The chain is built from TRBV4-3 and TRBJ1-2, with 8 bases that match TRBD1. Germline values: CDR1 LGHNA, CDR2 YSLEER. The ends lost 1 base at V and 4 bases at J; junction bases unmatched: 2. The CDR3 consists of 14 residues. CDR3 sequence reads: CASSQGTGIYGYTF. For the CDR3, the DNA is TGCGCCAGCAGCCAAGGGACAGGGATCTATGGCTACACCTTC.

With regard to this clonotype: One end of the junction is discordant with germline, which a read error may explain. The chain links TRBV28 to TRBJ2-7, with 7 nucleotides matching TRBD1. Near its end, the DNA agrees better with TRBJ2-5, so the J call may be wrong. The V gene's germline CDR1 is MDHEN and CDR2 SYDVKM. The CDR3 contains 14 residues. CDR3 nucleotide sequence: TGCGCCAGCAGTTTACAGGCGACAGGGTGGACCCAGTACTTC. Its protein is CASSLQATGWTQYF.

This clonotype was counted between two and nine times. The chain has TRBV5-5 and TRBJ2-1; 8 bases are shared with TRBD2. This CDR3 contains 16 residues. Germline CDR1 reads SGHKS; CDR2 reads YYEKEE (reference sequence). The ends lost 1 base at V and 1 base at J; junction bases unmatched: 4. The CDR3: CASSLSSGASYNEQFF. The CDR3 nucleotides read TGTGCCAGCAGCTTGAGTAGCGGGGCTTCCTACAATGAGCAGTTCTTC.

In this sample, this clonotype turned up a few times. The CDR3 protein is CSARGGAGGHNEQYF. DNA of the CDR3: TGCAGTGCTAGAGGAGGGGCGGGAGGGCATAATGAGCAGTACTTC. V and J are TRBV20-1 and TRBJ2-7; 9 bases align to TRBD2. V dropped 1 base and J dropped 7; count of bases not matched to a gene: 11. Germline loops: CDR1 DFQATT, CDR2 SNEGSKA (reference sequence). The CDR3 totals 15 residues.

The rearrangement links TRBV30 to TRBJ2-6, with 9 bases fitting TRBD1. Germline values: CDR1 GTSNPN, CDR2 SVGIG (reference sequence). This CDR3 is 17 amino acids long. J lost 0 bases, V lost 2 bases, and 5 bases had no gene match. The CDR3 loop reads CAWSYGTGLSGANVLTF. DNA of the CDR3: TGTGCCTGGAGTTACGGGACAGGGCTCTCTGGGGCCAACGTCCTGACTTTC.

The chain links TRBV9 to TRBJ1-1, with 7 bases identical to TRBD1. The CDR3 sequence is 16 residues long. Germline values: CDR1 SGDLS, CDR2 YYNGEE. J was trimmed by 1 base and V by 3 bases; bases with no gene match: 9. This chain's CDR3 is CASSDRPGTANTEAFF. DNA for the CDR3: TGTGCCAGCAGCGACCGTCCCGGGACAGCGAACACTGAAGCTTTCTTT.

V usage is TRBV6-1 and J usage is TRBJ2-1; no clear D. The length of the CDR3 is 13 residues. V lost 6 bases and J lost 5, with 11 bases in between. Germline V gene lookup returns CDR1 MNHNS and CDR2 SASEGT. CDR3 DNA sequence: TGTGCCAGCAGCAATTCTAGGGACAATGAGCAGTTCTTC. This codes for CASSNSRDNEQFF.

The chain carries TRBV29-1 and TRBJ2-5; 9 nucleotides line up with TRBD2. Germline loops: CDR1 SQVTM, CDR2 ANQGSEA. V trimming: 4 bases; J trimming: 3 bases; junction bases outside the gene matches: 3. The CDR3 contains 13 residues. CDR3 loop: CSVVERGEETQYF. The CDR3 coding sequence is TGCAGCGTTGTAGAGCGGGGGGAAGAGACCCAGTACTTC.

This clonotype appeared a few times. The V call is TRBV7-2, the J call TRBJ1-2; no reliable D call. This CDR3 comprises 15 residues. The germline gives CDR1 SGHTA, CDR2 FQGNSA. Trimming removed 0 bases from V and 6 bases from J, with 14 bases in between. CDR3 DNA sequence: TGTGCCAGCAGCTTAGCATCATCTTGGGGAGATGGCTACACCTTC. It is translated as CASSLASSWGDGYTF.

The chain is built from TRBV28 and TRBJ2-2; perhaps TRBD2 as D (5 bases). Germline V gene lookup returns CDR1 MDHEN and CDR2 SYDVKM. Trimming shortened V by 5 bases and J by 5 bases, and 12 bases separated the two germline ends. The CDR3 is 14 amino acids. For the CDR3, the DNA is TGTGCCAGCAGTAGGCTAGCCCCGACCGGGGAGCTGTTTTTT. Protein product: CASSRLAPTGELFF.

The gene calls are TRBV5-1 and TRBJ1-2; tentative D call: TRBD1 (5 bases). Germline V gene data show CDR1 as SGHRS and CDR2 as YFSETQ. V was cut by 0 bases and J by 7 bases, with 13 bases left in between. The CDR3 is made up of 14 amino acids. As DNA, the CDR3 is TGCGCCAGCAGCTTGGAGCTAGGGACGAGTGGCTACACCTTC. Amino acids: CASSLELGTSGYTF.

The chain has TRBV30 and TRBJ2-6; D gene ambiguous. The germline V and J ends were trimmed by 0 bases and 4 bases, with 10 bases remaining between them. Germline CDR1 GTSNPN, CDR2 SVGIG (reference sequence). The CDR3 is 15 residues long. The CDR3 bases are TGTGCCTGGAGTGTATATGGTTTCGGGGCCAACGTCCTGACTTTC. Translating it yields CAWSVYGFGANVLTF.